This T cell receptor (beta chain) was identified during a study of T cell repertoires in cytomegalovirus infection. TCRdb reprocessed the reads via MiXCR and lists one record per CDR3 protein. The sample lists fewer than 550,000 distinct CDR3 sequences, around 27% occurring once. The study's findings and limits: What dominated the ex vivo response were HLA-C-restricted CMV-specific TCR beta clonotypes. CMV carriers with the relevant HLA were identified by cumulative public TCR beta family frequency.

This clonotype was observed a single time. Its target is unknown. An end of the junction does not agree with germline; a read error may underlie this. This CDR3 spans 13 amino acids. The germline CDR1 and CDR2 sequences are SEHNR and FQNEAQ (reference sequence). This rearrangement joins TRBV7-9 to TRBJ1-5; unclear D gene. Sequencing was carried out using PBMCs. This clonotype was sampled from a human donor in good health (CMV status not recorded). Some clones in this sample may be carry-over from other donors' samples. The CDR3 sequence: CPSSLEAREPQHF. The CDR3 coding sequence is TGTCCCAGCAGCTTAGAGGCTCGGGAGCCCCAGCATTTT.